This is a list of T cell receptor beta chains from one sample in a study of T cells in Graves' hyperthyroidism and ophthalmopathy. TCRdb re-called the multiplex PCR reads through MiXCR, storing one row per CDR3 protein. The sample shows 560,000 or so distinct CDR3 sequences, about 43% of them seen only once. The sequenced material came from peripheral blood or thyroid tissue (not recorded which). These receptors were taken from a woman between 18 and 30 years old with Graves' hyperthyroidism. CDR3s include the opening cysteine and the closing phenylalanine or tryptophan. D genes are given only for firm matches. Clone size is not always given. Where it is, it says once, few, many or a class for expanded clones.

clone size: many
V gene: TRBV2
J gene: TRBJ2-5
D gene: TRBD1
CDR3 protein: CASRGQGQEAQYF
CDR3 DNA: TGTGCCAGCAGGGGACAGGGTCAAGAGGCCCAGTACTTC

clone size: few
V gene: TRBV12-3/TRBV12-4
J gene: TRBJ1-3
D gene: -
CDR3 protein: CASSRTEDTIYF
CDR3 DNA: TGTGCCAGCAGTCGGACAGAAGACACCATATATTTT

clone size: few
V gene: TRBV29-1
J gene: TRBJ1-2
D gene: -
CDR3 protein: CSVEGYGYTF
CDR3 DNA: TGCAGCGTAGAGGGATATGGCTACACCTTC

clone size: -
V gene: TRBV5-1
J gene: TRBJ2-7
D gene: TRBD2
CDR3 protein: CASSLAGTTSYEQYF
CDR3 DNA: TGCGCCAGCAGCTTGGCAGGGACTACCTCCTACGAGCAGTACTTC

clone size: many
V gene: TRBV10-3
J gene: TRBJ2-5
D gene: -
CDR3 protein: CAISGTETSETQYF
CDR3 DNA: TGTGCCATCAGTGGCACCGAGACCAGTGAGACCCAGTACTTC

clone size: many
V gene: TRBV7-9
J gene: TRBJ2-5
D gene: -
CDR3 protein: CASSLEVEETQYF
CDR3 DNA: TGTGCCAGCAGCTTAGAGGTGGAAGAGACCCAGTACTTC

clone size: few
V gene: TRBV20-1
J gene: TRBJ1-2
D gene: -
CDR3 protein: CSARRGDWGYTF
CDR3 DNA: TGCAGTGCCCGACGGGGTGACTGGGGCTACACCTTC

clone size: -
V gene: TRBV20-1
J gene: TRBJ1-2
D gene: TRBD1
CDR3 protein: CSARRDRGPGGYTF
CDR3 DNA: TGCAGTGCTCGAAGGGACAGGGGGCCGGGTGGCTACACCTTC

clone size: -
V gene: TRBV12-5
J gene: TRBJ1-6
D gene: -
CDR3 protein: CARGVRVNSPLHF
CDR3 DNA: TGTGCTAGAGGCGTCAGGGTGAATTCACCCCTCCACTTT

clone size: few
V gene: TRBV7-8
J gene: TRBJ2-7
D gene: TRBD2
CDR3 protein: CASSLDGGGTYEQYF
CDR3 DNA: TGTGCCAGCAGCTTAGATGGGGGAGGGACCTACGAGCAGTACTTC

clone size: few
V gene: TRBV7-3
J gene: TRBJ2-5
D gene: TRBD2
CDR3 protein: CASRGSGRLQETQYF
CDR3 DNA: TGTGCCAGCAGGGGGAGCGGGAGGCTACAAGAGACCCAGTACTTC

clone size: few
V gene: TRBV5-1
J gene: TRBJ2-7
D gene: TRBD1
CDR3 protein: CASSLGYRGRYYEQYF
CDR3 DNA: TGCGCCAGCAGCTTGGGGTACAGGGGTCGTTACTACGAGCAGTACTTC

clone size: -
V gene: TRBV25-1
J gene: TRBJ1-2
D gene: -
CDR3 protein: CASSTPASLYGYTF
CDR3 DNA: TGTGCCAGCAGCACCCCGGCCTCCCTCTATGGCTACACCTTC

clone size: many
V gene: TRBV2
J gene: TRBJ2-2
D gene: -
CDR3 protein: CASTDSNTGELFF
CDR3 DNA: TGTGCCAGCACGGACAGCAACACCGGGGAGCTGTTTTTT

clone size: -
V gene: TRBV7-9
J gene: TRBJ2-7
D gene: TRBD1
CDR3 protein: CASSLSRTGDYEQYF
CDR3 DNA: TGTGCCAGCAGCTTAAGTCGGACAGGGGACTACGAGCAGTACTTC

clone size: -
V gene: TRBV9
J gene: TRBJ2-7
D gene: TRBD2
CDR3 protein: CASSPTSGRYNEQYF
CDR3 DNA: TGTGCCAGCAGCCCCACTAGCGGGAGGTATAACGAGCAGTACTTC

clone size: -
V gene: TRBV7-8
J gene: TRBJ1-1
D gene: -
CDR3 protein: CASSPEWATNEAFF
CDR3 DNA: TGTGCCAGCAGCCCAGAGTGGGCAACTAATGAAGCTTTCTTT

clone size: -
V gene: TRBV20-1
J gene: TRBJ2-7
D gene: TRBD2
CDR3 protein: CSARGGTSAYEQYF
CDR3 DNA: TGCAGTGCTAGAGGGGGGACTAGCGCCTACGAGCAGTACTTC

clone size: once
V gene: TRBV29-1
J gene: TRBJ1-5
D gene: -
CDR3 protein: CSLTGSGNQPQHF
CDR3 DNA: TGCAGCTTGACTGGTTCGGGCAATCAGCCCCAGCATTTT

clone size: many
V gene: TRBV7-8
J gene: TRBJ1-2
D gene: -
CDR3 protein: CASSFSTTNYGYTF
CDR3 DNA: TGTGCCAGCAGCTTTTCGACCACTAACTATGGCTACACCTTC

clone size: -
V gene: TRBV20-1
J gene: TRBJ1-2
D gene: TRBD1
CDR3 protein: CSAREPTGDDGYTF
CDR3 DNA: TGCAGTGCTAGAGAACCGACAGGGGACGATGGCTACACCTTC

clone size: many
V gene: TRBV29-1
J gene: TRBJ1-2
D gene: -
CDR3 protein: CSVAGHSNYGYTF
CDR3 DNA: TGCAGCGTTGCGGGACATTCTAACTATGGCTACACCTTC

clone size: -
V gene: TRBV7-9
J gene: TRBJ1-1
D gene: -
CDR3 protein: CASSPATGNTEAFF
CDR3 DNA: TGTGCCAGCAGCCCTGCAACGGGGAACACTGAAGCTTTCTTT

clone size: -
V gene: TRBV7-2
J gene: TRBJ1-6
D gene: -
CDR3 protein: CASSSGTASPLHF
CDR3 DNA: TGTGCCAGCAGCTCCGGGACGGCATCACCCCTCCACTTT

clone size: -
V gene: TRBV10-3
J gene: TRBJ1-2
D gene: -
CDR3 protein: CATSDFTGVDYGYTF
CDR3 DNA: TGTGCCACCAGTGATTTTACCGGGGTTGACTATGGCTACACCTTC

clone size: -
V gene: TRBV19
J gene: TRBJ2-6
D gene: -
CDR3 protein: CASSITSGANVLTF
CDR3 DNA: TGTGCCAGTAGTATAACGTCGGGTGCCAACGTCCTGACTTTC

clone size: many
V gene: TRBV7-2
J gene: TRBJ2-6
D gene: -
CDR3 protein: CASSLAVSAGANVLTF
CDR3 DNA: TGTGCCAGCAGCTTAGCGGTCTCCGCGGGGGCCAACGTCCTGACTTTC

clone size: few
V gene: TRBV2
J gene: TRBJ1-6
D gene: -
CDR3 protein: CASSEISALHF
CDR3 DNA: TGTGCCAGCAGTGAAATATCAGCCCTCCACTTT

clone size: few
V gene: TRBV20-1
J gene: TRBJ2-5
D gene: -
CDR3 protein: CSARKVAAETQYF
CDR3 DNA: TGCAGTGCTAGGAAGGTAGCGGCGGAGACCCAGTACTTC

clone size: many
V gene: TRBV7-2
J gene: TRBJ2-7
D gene: TRBD2
CDR3 protein: CASSLVWRGCYEQYF
CDR3 DNA: TGTGCCAGCAGCTTAGTGTGGCGGGGGTGCTACGAGCAGTACTTC

clone size: -
V gene: TRBV5-1
J gene: TRBJ1-1
D gene: -
CDR3 protein: CASSLDQVIAFF
CDR3 DNA: TGCGCCAGCAGCTTGGATCAGGTGATAGCTTTCTTT

clone size: -
V gene: TRBV7-6
J gene: TRBJ2-6
D gene: TRBD1
CDR3 protein: CASSARDSVLTF
CDR3 DNA: TGTGCCAGCAGCGCCCGGGACAGCGTCCTGACTTTC

clone size: once
V gene: TRBV25-1
J gene: TRBJ2-7
D gene: -
CDR3 protein: CAQADYEQYF
CDR3 DNA: TGTGCCCAGGCGGACTACGAGCAGTACTTC

clone size: few
V gene: TRBV7-9
J gene: TRBJ1-6
D gene: -
CDR3 protein: CASSLDSNYNSPLHF
CDR3 DNA: TGTGCCAGCAGCTTAGACAGTAACTATAATTCACCCCTCCACTTT

clone size: -
V gene: TRBV12-3/TRBV12-4
J gene: TRBJ1-6
D gene: -
CDR3 protein: CASQGPGVSPLHF
CDR3 DNA: TGTGCCAGCCAGGGACCGGGAGTATCCCCCCTCCACTTT

clone size: many
V gene: TRBV29-1
J gene: TRBJ2-5
D gene: TRBD2
CDR3 protein: CSVVRLAGGVETQYF
CDR3 DNA: TGCAGCGTTGTTAGACTAGCGGGCGGCGTGGAGACCCAGTACTTC

clone size: many
V gene: TRBV24-1
J gene: TRBJ2-7
D gene: TRBD1
CDR3 protein: CATSDSGTGGRYSYEQYF
CDR3 DNA: TGTGCCACCAGTGACTCCGGGACAGGGGGCCGTTACTCCTACGAGCAGTACTTC

clone size: -
V gene: TRBV7-9
J gene: TRBJ2-5
D gene: TRBD2
CDR3 protein: CASSRTSGRGQETQYF
CDR3 DNA: TGTGCCAGCAGCCGGACTAGCGGGAGGGGGCAAGAGACCCAGTACTTC

clone size: -
V gene: TRBV2
J gene: TRBJ1-2
D gene: TRBD1
CDR3 protein: CARVDRGYGYTF
CDR3 DNA: TGTGCCAGAGTGGACAGGGGCTATGGCTACACCTTC

clone size: -
V gene: TRBV24-1
J gene: TRBJ1-5
D gene: TRBD1
CDR3 protein: CATSDTRQGGQPQHF
CDR3 DNA: TGTGCCACCAGTGACACGAGACAGGGGGGGCAGCCCCAGCATTTT

clone size: once
V gene: TRBV7-2
J gene: TRBJ2-2
D gene: -
CDR3 protein: CASSQEEGYSGELFF
CDR3 DNA: TGTGCCAGCAGCCAAGAAGAAGGCTACTCCGGGGAGCTGTTTTTT

clone size: few
V gene: TRBV20-1
J gene: TRBJ2-7
D gene: TRBD2
CDR3 protein: CSAVGLAGDYEQYF
CDR3 DNA: TGCAGTGCCGTTGGACTAGCGGGAGACTACGAGCAGTACTTC

clone size: -
V gene: TRBV24-1
J gene: TRBJ2-7
D gene: TRBD1
CDR3 protein: CASSVDRRGNYEQYF
CDR3 DNA: TGTGCCAGCAGTGTGGACAGGAGAGGAAACTACGAGCAGTACTTC

clone size: -
V gene: TRBV6-1
J gene: TRBJ2-7
D gene: TRBD2
CDR3 protein: CASSGTSGNVYEQYF
CDR3 DNA: TGTGCCAGCAGTGGGACTAGCGGGAATGTCTACGAGCAGTACTTC

clone size: many
V gene: TRBV25-1
J gene: TRBJ1-3
D gene: -
CDR3 protein: CASSESAGNTIYF
CDR3 DNA: TGTGCCAGCAGTGAGTCGGCCGGAAACACCATATATTTT

clone size: -
V gene: TRBV2
J gene: TRBJ2-3
D gene: TRBD1
CDR3 protein: CASSSTGGKTDTQYF
CDR3 DNA: TGTGCCAGCAGTTCGACAGGGGGCAAGACAGATACGCAGTATTTT

clone size: -
V gene: TRBV7-9
J gene: TRBJ1-5
D gene: -
CDR3 protein: CASSFGLRASYEHF
CDR3 DNA: TGTGCCAGCAGTTTTGGACTGAGGGCTAGCTACGAGCATTTT

clone size: -
V gene: TRBV6-1
J gene: TRBJ1-5
D gene: -
CDR3 protein: CASSKTGLDQPQHF
CDR3 DNA: TGTGCCAGCAGTAAAACAGGGTTGGATCAGCCCCAGCATTTT